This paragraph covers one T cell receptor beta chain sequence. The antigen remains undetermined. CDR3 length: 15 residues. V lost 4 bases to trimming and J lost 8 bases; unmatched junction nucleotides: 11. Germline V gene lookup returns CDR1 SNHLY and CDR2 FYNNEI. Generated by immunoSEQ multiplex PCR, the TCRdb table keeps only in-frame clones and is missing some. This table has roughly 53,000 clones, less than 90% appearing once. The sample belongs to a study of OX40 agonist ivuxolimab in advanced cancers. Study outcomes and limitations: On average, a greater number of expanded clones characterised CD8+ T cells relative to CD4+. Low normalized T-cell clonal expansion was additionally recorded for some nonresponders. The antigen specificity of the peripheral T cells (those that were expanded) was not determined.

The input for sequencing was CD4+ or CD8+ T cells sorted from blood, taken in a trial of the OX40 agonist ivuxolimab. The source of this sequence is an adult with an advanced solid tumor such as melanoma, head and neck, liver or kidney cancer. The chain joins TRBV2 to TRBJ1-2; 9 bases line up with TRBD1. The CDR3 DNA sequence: TGTGCCAGCAGTGGAACAGGGGGCACTCCCTCCGGCTACACCTTC. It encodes CASSGTGGTPSGYTF.